The sequence of this T cell receptor beta chain was determined in a study of shared clonotypes between healthy human individuals (dated by TCRdb to the early 2020s). Regarding the study in general: A few men and a couple of women, aged 18 to 49 years, made up the cohort. For each donor, CD4 naive and CD4 memory were each run on three plates, CD8 naive on two plates, and CD8 memory on one plate. The study deeply sequenced blood TCR repertoires of about 5 healthy adults to estimate repertoire size and the extent of clonotype sharing between individuals. To increase sequencing depth and limit assay-specific biases, different laboratories used diverse techniques to prepare libraries and sequence TCR repertoires. Each donor's leukapheresis produced roughly between roughly 0.85 and 9.5 billion PBMCs.

With regard to this clone: What antigen it recognizes has not been identified. Base qualities are not at hand, and no much larger clone is one base apart.

The CDR3, cysteine through phenylalanine, is 14 amino acids long. This entry keeps only the CDR3 DNA: 42 bases, framed from base 1. V drops 1 base and J drops 6 bases, leaving 11 bases in between. CDR1 and CDR2 are drawn from the germline V gene: SGHRS, YFSETQ. Using the deep immunoSEQ assay, TCR CDR3 regions were amplified from genomic DNA by multiplex PCR. Genomic DNA extracted from each cell subset was distributed evenly over all wells of several immunoSEQ 96-well plates, and each plate served as one replicate. For sorted subsets, each replicate PCR was loaded with about 0.2 ug genomic DNA, equivalent to approximately 27,000 T cell genomes. The purified libraries were quantified using a Qubit 3.0 fluorometer, sized with a Bioanalyzer 2100, and then quantified again using the KAPA Library Quantification kit. Each immunoSEQ 96-well plate was sequenced on its own single-read 150-cycle Illumina NextSeq 550 flow cell. On the authors' methods: Because the immunoSEQ output included only junctional sequences and no quality scores, the filtering could not be the same as the filtering used for full-length reads. Sequences were annotated with PyIR, a Python wrapper for IgBLAST v1.9, and V/J genes and CDR3 were assigned using IMGT germline references. Any read was removed if the V/J assignment was weak (E-value above 1e-6), the CDR3 was missing, or the read contained stop codons, out-of-frame junctions, or ambiguous translated residues. A V3J clonotype was defined by an identical inferred V gene, J gene, and CDR3 amino acid sequence. Percentage overlap between repertoires was calculated by dividing the number of shared unique clonotypes by the size of the smaller repertoire. Three approaches were used to assess repertoire richness: RTK rarefaction, the Chao1 estimator, and Recon v2.1 estimates of unobserved clonotypes. Generation probabilities for all TCRbeta clonotypes obtained by the gDNA method from a handful of donors were computed using OLGA. TCRdb carries this immuneACCESS record with in-frame sequences only. Its versions omit some clonotypes, under half of them owing to an unresolved V gene in the studies checked, with the rest unexplained. V and J calls and clone size follow that table, whereas D and trimming were derived from the DNA. Recorded for this sample are some 1 million clones; about 70% of them occurred a single time. The ten most abundant clones make up approximately 1.5% of the sample.

Healthy HIV-negative adults with no recently reported acute infections or vaccinations were included as donors. Every donor was a Caucasian adult living in Nashville, Tennessee, USA. CD4+ T cells were enriched by magnetic negative selection, after which naive cells were positively selected on CD45RA and the negative fraction was taken as the memory subset. After blood collection by leukapheresis, PBMCs were isolated using Ficoll-Histopaque density gradient centrifugation and then cryopreserved in the vapor phase of liquid nitrogen. Analytical flow cytometry was used to check the purity and quantity of every magnetically sorted T cell population. Genomic DNA was isolated from each sorted fraction and quantified by UV absorbance on a Nanodrop 2000c. Broad study findings and their caveats: Naive subsets generally had larger estimated clonotype richness than memory subsets did. Across a few donors, about 4.5% of naive CD4, roughly 3.3% of naive CD8, 2.3% of memory CD4, and about 0.44% of memory CD8 clonotypes were shared. The genetic and exposure-history diversity represented was limited by the small number of donors. Compared with non-shared clonotypes, clonotypes shared by all four sorted-subset donors had higher generation probabilities. Only blood was sampled, and tissue TCR repertoires likely differ from those in blood. Rarefaction of sorted-subset datasets indicated incomplete sequencing despite the large sequencing depth. Based on pairwise subsampling, the degree of clonotype sharing among donors was expected to be affected by sequencing depth.

The sequence came from a man aged 18 to 35 in good health. Sample: memory CD4+ T cells sorted from blood. Per the publication, the cell subset or site label means: CD45RA-negative fraction. This chain joins TRBV5-1 to TRBJ2-1; the D gene assignment is perhaps TRBD1 or TRBD2, with each matching 5 bases. The bases read TGCGCCAGCAGCTTGCTGGGGGACGCCAATGAGCAGTTCTTC. The resulting protein is CASSLLGDANEQFF.